This TCR beta chain emerged from a study of cytomegalovirus exposure and HLA in healthy donors. Points on this clone: What it binds is unknown.

Study findings and constraints: Relative to the approximately 700-donor mean, N-insertions were reportedly fewer in an Asian-associated ancestry cluster in a later analysis.

The germline CDR1 and CDR2 sequences are MNHNS and SASEGT. The V end was cut by 1 base, the J end by 8 bases, with 20 bases between. The CDR3 loop spans 16 amino acids. The primer mix had 60 Vbeta and 13 Jbeta primers. The table came from immunoSEQ multiplex PCR; TCRdb's copy has only in-frame clones and leaves some out. The sample contains 150,000 to 200,000 clones, roughly 70% of which appear only once. This chain links TRBV6-1 with TRBJ1-2; possibly TRBD1 for D (6 bases). Source material: PBMCs. The receptor was isolated from a woman between 25 and 40 years old in good health and CMV-seronegative. CDR3 nucleotides: TGTGCCAGCAGTGAAGGGGGGCTCCCGAGATCGAGAGGCTACACCTTC. Encoded protein: CASSEGGLPRSRGYTF.